This TCR beta chain appears in the sequencing data of a study of OX40 agonist ivuxolimab in advanced cancers. Study at large: Patients receiving dose escalation had hepatocellular carcinoma, melanoma, renal cell or head and neck cancer.

Assay: immunoSEQ multiplex PCR; the TCRdb copy retains only in-frame clones and omits some. Of about 58,000 clones listed, 88% were seen once; the top ten hold around 0.73%. Sequencing used CD4+ or CD8+ T cells sorted from blood, obtained in a trial of the OX40 agonist ivuxolimab. The TCR originated in an adult with an advanced solid tumor such as melanoma, head and neck, liver or kidney cancer.

In nucleotides, the CDR3 is TGTGCTAGTGGTACCGGGACAGGTAACAATGAGCAGTTCTTC. Its translation: CASGTGTGNNEQFF. The J gene is TRBJ2-1, the V gene TRBV12-5; the match to TRBD1 covers 8 bases. CDR3 length equals 14 residues. Unmatched junction bases numbered 5, after V lost 5 bases and J lost 5 bases. Germline values: CDR1 LGHNT, CDR2 FRNRAP.